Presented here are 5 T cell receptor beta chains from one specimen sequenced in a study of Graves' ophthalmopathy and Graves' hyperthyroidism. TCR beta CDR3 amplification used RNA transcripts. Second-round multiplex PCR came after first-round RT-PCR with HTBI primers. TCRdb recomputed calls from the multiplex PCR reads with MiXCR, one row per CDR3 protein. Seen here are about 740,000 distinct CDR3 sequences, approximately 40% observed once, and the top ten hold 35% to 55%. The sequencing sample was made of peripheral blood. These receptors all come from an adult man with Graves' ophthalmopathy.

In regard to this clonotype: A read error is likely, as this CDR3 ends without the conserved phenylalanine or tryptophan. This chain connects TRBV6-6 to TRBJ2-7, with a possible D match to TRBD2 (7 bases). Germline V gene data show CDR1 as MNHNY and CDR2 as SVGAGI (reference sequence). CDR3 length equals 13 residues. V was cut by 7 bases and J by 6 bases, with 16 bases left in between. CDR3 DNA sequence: TGTGCCAGCAACCCCGGACTAGGGGGCGAGCAGTACTGC. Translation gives CASNPGLGGEQYC.

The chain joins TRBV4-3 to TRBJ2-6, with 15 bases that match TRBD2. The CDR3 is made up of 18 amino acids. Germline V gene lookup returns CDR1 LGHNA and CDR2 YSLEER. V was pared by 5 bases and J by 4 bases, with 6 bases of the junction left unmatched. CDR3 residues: CASSFGLAGGVGANVLTF. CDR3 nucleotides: TGCGCCAGCAGCTTCGGACTAGCGGGAGGGGTAGGGGCCAACGTCCTGACTTTC.

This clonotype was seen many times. The CDR3 loop is CASSEQRTNYGYTF. In nucleotides, the CDR3 is TGTGCCAGCAGTGAACAAAGGACAAACTATGGCTACACCTTC. The chain has TRBV2 and TRBJ1-2; the D gene is possibly TRBD1 (5 bases). CDR1 SNHLY and CDR2 FYNNEI come from the germline V gene. Trimming took off 2 bases at V and 2 bases at J, with 9 bases between the two ends. The CDR3 totals 14 residues.

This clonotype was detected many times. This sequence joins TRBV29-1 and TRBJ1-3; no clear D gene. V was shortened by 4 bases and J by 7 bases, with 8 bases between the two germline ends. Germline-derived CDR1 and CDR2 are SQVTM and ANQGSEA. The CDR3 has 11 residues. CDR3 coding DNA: TGCAGCGTTGGTTCAGGCAACACCATATATTTT. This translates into CSVGSGNTIYF.

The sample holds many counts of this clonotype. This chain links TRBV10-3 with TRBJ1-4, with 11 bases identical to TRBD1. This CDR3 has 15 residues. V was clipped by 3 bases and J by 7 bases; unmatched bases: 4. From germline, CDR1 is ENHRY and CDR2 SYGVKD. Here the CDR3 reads CAISESGTGGEKLFF. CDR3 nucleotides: TGTGCCATCAGTGAATCCGGGACAGGGGGTGAAAAACTGTTTTTT.